This TCR beta chain is from a study of blood T cell repertoires in COVID-19. As originally analysed: By means of reference gene primer amplification, nucleated cell counts were estimated. The assay was immunoSEQ multiplex PCR, and TCRdb's table has in-frame clones only and misses some. V and J calls and clone size are as listed in that table; D and trimming were resolved from the DNA. The sample lists over 90,000 clones, 70% to 90% seen once, with around 3.3% in the top ten. A few counts support this clone. Sequenced: peripheral blood. The sequence derives from a man aged 45-65 years in a cohort sampled during active COVID-19.

CDR3 in amino acids: CASSFWARGQGYTF. DNA for the CDR3: TGTGCCAGCAGCTTCTGGGCCAGGGGGCAGGGCTACACCTTC. The V gene is TRBV5-4, the J gene TRBJ1-2; TRBD1 matches 8 bases. Per the germline V gene, CDR1 is SGHNT and CDR2 is YYREEE (reference sequence). V lost 2 bases to trimming and J lost 8 bases; unmatched junction nucleotides: 8. This CDR3 comprises 14 residues.